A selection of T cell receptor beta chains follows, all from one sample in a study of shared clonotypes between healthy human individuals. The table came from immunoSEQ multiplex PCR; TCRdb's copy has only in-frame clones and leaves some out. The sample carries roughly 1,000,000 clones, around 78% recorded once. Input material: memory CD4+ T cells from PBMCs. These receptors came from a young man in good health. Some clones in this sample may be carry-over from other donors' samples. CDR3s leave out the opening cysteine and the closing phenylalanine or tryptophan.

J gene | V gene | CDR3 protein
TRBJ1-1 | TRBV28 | ASSLSLGNTEAF
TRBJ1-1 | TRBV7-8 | ASSVLLRGVNTEAF
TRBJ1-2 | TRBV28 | ASSSIGGYT
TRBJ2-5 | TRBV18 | ASSLRQGAGETQY
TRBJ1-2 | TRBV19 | ASSKGQYYGYT
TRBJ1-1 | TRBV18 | ASSPNVRSGNTEAF
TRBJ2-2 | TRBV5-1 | ASSLAGVDTGELF
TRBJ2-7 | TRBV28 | ASRETGGSYEQY
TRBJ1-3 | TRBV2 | ASSYTGAWGNTIY
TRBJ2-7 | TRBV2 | ASGGGPTYEQY
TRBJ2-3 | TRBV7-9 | ASSLVSTDTQY
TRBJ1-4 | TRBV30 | AWSASEGTTNEKLF
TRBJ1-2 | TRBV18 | ASSPGTGIGAYGYT
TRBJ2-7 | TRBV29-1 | SVALKLAGLQY
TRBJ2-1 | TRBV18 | ASSPDSGRASYNEQF
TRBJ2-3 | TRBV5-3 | ARSLTGSGADTQY
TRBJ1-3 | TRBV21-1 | ASSKVRARDSGNTIY
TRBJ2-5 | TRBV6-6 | ASSLYGTGQETQY
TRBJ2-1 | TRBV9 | ASSVFSENEQF
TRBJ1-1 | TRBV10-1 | ASSDATEAF
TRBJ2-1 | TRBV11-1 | ASSKTSLGNEQF
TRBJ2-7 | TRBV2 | ASTKDRGEQY
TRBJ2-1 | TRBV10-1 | ASSESSASYNEQF
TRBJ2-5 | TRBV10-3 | AISQGARETQY
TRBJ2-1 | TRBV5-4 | ASSFRGWSGEQF
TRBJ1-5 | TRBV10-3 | AIREGYNQPQH
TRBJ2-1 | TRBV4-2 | ASSHPGLAVSSYNEQF
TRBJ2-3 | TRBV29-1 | SAPRGADTQY
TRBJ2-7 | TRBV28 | ASRPNRGTGDYEQY
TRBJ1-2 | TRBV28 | ASSRQSDGYT
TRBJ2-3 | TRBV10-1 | ASPQGSGNNTDTQY
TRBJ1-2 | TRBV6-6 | ASSYSLFGGYGYT
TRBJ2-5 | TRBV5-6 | ASSLGLMIGETQY
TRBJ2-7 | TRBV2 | ASAPAGGWYEQY
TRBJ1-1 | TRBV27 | ASSSLGRVATEAF
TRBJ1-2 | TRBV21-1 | ASSTDRSDYGYT
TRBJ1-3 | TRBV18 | ASSPRAAGSGNTIY
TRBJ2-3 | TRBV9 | ASSATSTDTQY
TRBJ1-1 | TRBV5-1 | ASSVLTENTEAF
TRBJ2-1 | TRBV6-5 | ASSYRSPYNEQF
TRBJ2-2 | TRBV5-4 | ASSGLANTGELF
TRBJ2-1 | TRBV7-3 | ASSRNPLAVYNEQF
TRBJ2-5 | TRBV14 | ASSGTGGRGETQY
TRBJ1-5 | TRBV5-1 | ASSPGGHSNQPQH
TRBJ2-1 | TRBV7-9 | ASSLEADYYNEQF
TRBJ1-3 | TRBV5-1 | ASSLGDTGNTIY
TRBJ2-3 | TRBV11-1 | ASSLTGGLADTQY
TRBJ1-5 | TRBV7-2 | ASSFGLWSNQPQH
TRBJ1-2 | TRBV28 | ASSSPPGTNHGYT
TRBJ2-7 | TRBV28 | ASNFPAASYEQY
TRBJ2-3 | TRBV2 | ASSQDTDTQY
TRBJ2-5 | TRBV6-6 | ASSKFPQLYQETQY
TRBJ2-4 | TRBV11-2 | ASSLSRGRGNIQY
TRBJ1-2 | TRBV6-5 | ASSFGQGGYT
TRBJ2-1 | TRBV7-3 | ASSISGTRGYNEQF
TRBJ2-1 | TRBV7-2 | ASSLSLEVQF
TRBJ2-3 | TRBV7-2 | ASSLNWASRGTDTQY